One T cell receptor (beta chain) is described in this entry. These data are taken from a study of control samples from healthy donors and cancer patients. Trimming took off 4 bases at V and 4 bases at J, with 2 bases between the two ends. The CDR3 is 11 amino acids. The table came from immunoSEQ multiplex PCR; TCRdb's copy has only in-frame clones and leaves some out. The sample consists of 35,000 to 50,000 clones, around 87% of them appearing once. The sequence came from an older woman with lung cancer. Sequencing was done on a sample of PBMCs. The gene calls are TRBV12-3 or TRBV12-4 and TRBJ1-5, with D unresolved. Here the CDR3 DNA reads TGTGCCAGCAGTTCAAATCAGCCCCAGCATTTT. Protein: CASSSNQPQHF.